Below are 18 T cell receptor beta chains sequenced from a single sample in a study of cytomegalovirus exposure and HLA in healthy donors. It was with 60 Vbeta and 13 Jbeta primers that the PCR ran. Repertoires were generated with immunoSEQ multiplex PCR, while TCRdb's copy carries only in-frame clones and drops some. The table has some 160,000 clones, 80% to 85% seen once. The specimen sequenced was PBMCs. These receptors were taken from a male donor in good health and CMV-seropositive.

V is TRBV10-3 and J is TRBJ2-6; D gene ambiguous. The germline V gene encodes CDR1 ENHRY and CDR2 SYGVKD. This CDR3 is built from 16 residues. Trimming stripped 0 bases from V and 4 bases from J, with 10 bases between. CDR3 bases: TGTGCCATCAGTGAGTCCGACGTGAGGGGGGCCAACGTCCTGACTTTC. It specifies CAISESDVRGANVLTF.

The chain joins TRBV6-5 to TRBJ1-3; TRBD1 aligns across 7 bases. The CDR3 sequence is 15 residues long. The V gene end was trimmed by 2 bases and the J gene end by 6 bases; junction bases not matched to a gene: 7. Germline lookup yields CDR1 MNHEY and CDR2 SVGAGI. This chain's CDR3 is CASSYQWGQLNTIYF. The CDR3 DNA sequence: TGTGCCAGCAGTTACCAATGGGGACAGTTAAACACCATATATTTT.

The CDR3: CASRRGGVYGYTF. Written as DNA, the CDR3 is TGTGCCAGCAGGAGAGGGGGGGTCTATGGCTACACCTTC. The chain carries TRBV11-2 and TRBJ1-2, with D possibly TRBD1 on 6 matching bases. V gave up 6 bases and J gave up 4 bases, with 12 bases separating them. The germline gives CDR1 SGHAT, CDR2 FQNNGV. This CDR3 comprises 13 residues.

The genes are TRBV19 and TRBJ1-4; 7 bases align to TRBD1. The CDR3 has 15 residues. V lost 7 bases, J lost 7 bases, and 12 bases stayed unmatched. The V gene's germline CDR1 is LNHDA and CDR2 SQIVND (reference sequence). The CDR3 nucleotides are TGTGCCAGTACCGGAGGGGGGACAGTAAGTGAAAAACTGTTTTTT. It yields the protein CASTGGGTVSEKLFF.

This rearrangement joins TRBV30 to TRBJ2-7; TRBD1 matches at 7 bases. Germline V lookup: CDR1 GTSNPN, CDR2 SVGIG (reference sequence). This CDR3 region has 12 residues. The trim removed 3 bases at V and 4 bases at J, leaving 3 bases unmatched. This chain's CDR3 is CAWRDRFYEQYF. In DNA form, the CDR3 reads TGTGCCTGGAGGGACAGGTTTTACGAGCAGTACTTC.

The rearrangement joins TRBV28 to TRBJ2-7; the D gene is possibly TRBD2 (6 bases). V was trimmed by 8 bases and J by 3 bases, leaving 14 bases between them. The CDR3 has 13 residues. The germline gives CDR1 MDHEN, CDR2 SYDVKM. The CDR3: CASQGRPNYEQYF. The DNA for the CDR3 is TGTGCCAGCCAAGGGAGGCCCAACTACGAGCAGTACTTC.

The chain employs TRBV7-8 and TRBJ2-7, with 11 bases matching TRBD1. Germline V gives CDR1 SGHVS, CDR2 FQNEAQ. The J segment lost 1 base and the V segment lost 4 bases, leaving 12 bases of the junction unmatched. The CDR3 covers 18 residues. The CDR3: CASSSPTSGTGGSYEQYF. In DNA, the CDR3 is TGTGCCAGCAGCTCCCCCACATCCGGGACAGGGGGGTCCTACGAGCAGTACTTC.

V gene TRBV12-5 combines with J gene TRBJ1-1, with a tentative D call TRBD1 (6 bases). CDR1 LGHNT and CDR2 FRNRAP come from the germline V gene. V was clipped by 6 bases and J by 4 bases, with 9 bases between them. This CDR3 is 12 amino acids long. The DNA for the CDR3 is TGTGCTAGTGGCTCAGGGGTCACTGAAGCTTTCTTT. This translates into CASGSGVTEAFF.

V and J are TRBV4-1 and TRBJ2-2, with a weak D call TRBD1 (5 bases). This CDR3 has 14 residues. V was pared by 1 base and J by 6 bases, with 9 bases between. The germline gives CDR1 MGHRA, CDR2 YSYEKL. DNA for the CDR3: TGCGCCAGCAGCCAAGGGCTAGGGGCCGGGGAGCTGTTTTTT. Translating it yields CASSQGLGAGELFF.

The chain has TRBV18 and TRBJ1-2, with 9 bases that match TRBD1. This CDR3 comprises 15 residues. J gave up 3 bases and V 3 bases, and 5 bases lay outside the gene matches. Germline V gives CDR1 KGHSH, CDR2 LQKENI. The CDR3 bases are TGTGCCAGCTCACCTGGACAGGGGCGTGACTATGGCTACACCTTC. This translates into CASSPGQGRDYGYTF.

This chain joins TRBV19 and TRBJ1-5, with D tentatively TRBD1 (6 bases). Trimming stripped 8 bases from V and 3 bases from J, with 11 bases between. Germline lookup yields CDR1 LNHDA and CDR2 SQIVND (reference sequence). This CDR3 spans 13 amino acids. The CDR3 coding sequence is TGTGCCAGTTCCCGGACAGACAATCAGCCCCAGCATTTT. Translating it yields CASSRTDNQPQHF.

The gene calls are TRBV5-1 and TRBJ1-5; no reliable D call. CDR3 length: 15 amino acids. V was cut by 0 bases and J by 0 bases, with 7 bases left in between. Germline V gives CDR1 SGHRS, CDR2 YFSETQ. The CDR3 sequence: CASSLGGISNQPQHF. The CDR3 DNA sequence: TGCGCCAGCAGCTTGGGAGGGATTAGCAATCAGCCCCAGCATTTT.

CDR3 bases: TGTGCCAGTACCGGGACACCCTGGGACTATGGCTACACCTTC. It specifies CASTGTPWDYGYTF. The V gene is TRBV19, the J gene TRBJ1-2; D possibly corresponds to TRBD1 (6 bases). Per germline, CDR1 LNHDA and CDR2 SQIVND (reference sequence). Trimming left V 7 bases short and J 3 bases short, with 15 bases between. The CDR3 sequence is 14 residues long.

This clone was seen only a few times. The CDR3 DNA reads as TGTGCCAGCAGTTTATCGTCAGGGGCGATCTATGGCTACACCTTC. It codes for CASSLSSGAIYGYTF. The chain carries TRBV27 and TRBJ1-2; D perhaps matches TRBD1 (6 bases). CDR1 is MNHEY, CDR2 SMNVEV, per germline (reference sequence). The CDR3 is 15 residues long. Between the trimmed V and J ends, which lost 0 bases and 4 bases, there was a span of 12 bases.

In DNA form, the CDR3 reads TGTGCCAGCAGCTTATTTCTCCGGACAAGGATGAATGAAAAACTGTTTTTT. This sequence encodes CASSLFLRTRMNEKLFF. The genes are TRBV7-2 and TRBJ1-4; D is possibly TRBD1 (5 bases). This CDR3 is built from 17 residues. The ends were cut back, 2 bases at V and 5 bases at J, with 18 bases in the middle. CDR1 is SGHTA, CDR2 FQGNSA, per germline.

The J gene is TRBJ1-4, the V gene TRBV28; possible D gene TRBD1, 6 bases. This CDR3 is built from 15 residues. Germline V gene sequence: CDR1 MDHEN, CDR2 SYDVKM. V lost 2 bases to trimming and J lost 7 bases, with 14 bases between them. CDR3 DNA sequence: TGTGCCAGCAGTTTAGCTTGGACAGAGGCTGAAAAACTGTTTTTT. Protein sequence: CASSLAWTEAEKLFF.

The V gene is TRBV7-2, the J gene TRBJ1-2; D is possibly TRBD1 (5 bases). The V end was cut by 3 bases, the J end by 6 bases, with 17 bases between. This CDR3 contains 15 residues. Per germline, CDR1 SGHTA and CDR2 FQGNSA. The CDR3 loop is CASSLGLSQGHGYTF. The CDR3 nucleotides are TGTGCCAGCAGCTTGGGACTTTCCCAAGGGCATGGCTACACCTTC. Complete variable domain (other parts from reference TRBV7-2 and TRBJ1-2): GAGVSQSPSNKVTEKGKDVELRCDPISGHTALYWYRQSLGQGLEFLIYFQGNSAPDKSGLPSDRFSAERTGGSVSTLTIQRTQQEDSAVYLCASSLGLSQGHGYTFGSGTRLTVV.

This chain connects TRBV30 to TRBJ2-1; 8 bases are shared with TRBD1. The CDR3 is 11 residues long. V was pared by 4 bases and J by 9 bases, with 2 bases of the junction left unmatched. CDR1 is GTSNPN, CDR2 SVGIG, per germline (reference sequence). CDR3 loop: CAWNDRGEQFF. The CDR3 DNA reads TGTGCCTGGAATGACAGGGGTGAGCAGTTCTTC. The whole variable domain, remainder taken from reference TRBV30 and TRBJ2-1, is SQTIHQWPATLVQPVGSPLSLECTVEGTSNPNLYWYRQAAGRGLQLLFYSVGIGQISSEVPQNLSASRPQDRQFILSSKKLLLSDSGFYLCAWNDRGEQFFGPGTRLTVL.